One sample yielded the 24 T cell receptor beta chains listed below, sequenced in a study of T cells in narcolepsy. The protocol was immunoSEQ multiplex PCR, while the TCRdb copy is restricted to in-frame clones and leaves out a portion. The data show about 33,000 clones, about 84% seen once. Sequenced input: CD45RA- memory CD4+ T cells from PBMCs. Source of these receptors: a human donor with narcolepsy.

The gene calls are TRBV19 and TRBJ1-2; the D gene is possibly TRBD1 (6 bases). The germline gives CDR1 LNHDA, CDR2 SQIVND (reference sequence). The CDR3 covers 12 residues. Trimming pared 5 bases from V and 10 bases from J, leaving 14 bases between. The CDR3 coding sequence is TGTGCCAGTAGTTGGGGGGCGCGAGACTACACCTTC. Its translation: CASSWGARDYTF.

This chain uses TRBV6-5 with TRBJ2-2; D call uncertain. The germline V gene encodes CDR1 MNHEY and CDR2 SVGAGI. Trimming pared 5 bases from V and 1 base from J, leaving 8 bases between. The CDR3 consists of 14 residues. The CDR3 sequence: CASSRVGNTGELFF. DNA for the CDR3: TGTGCCAGCAGTCGGGTGGGGAACACCGGGGAGCTGTTTTTT.

The J gene is TRBJ2-3, the V gene TRBV19; D gene uncertain. Per germline, CDR1 LNHDA and CDR2 SQIVND (reference sequence). This CDR3 comprises 13 residues. Trimming removed 4 bases from V and 6 bases from J, with 11 bases in between. This CDR3 reads CASSSLGQDTQYF. In nucleotides, the CDR3 is TGTGCCAGTAGTAGCCTAGGGCAGGATACGCAGTATTTT.

V usage is TRBV2 and J usage is TRBJ1-2; TRBD1 agrees at 10 bases. Per germline, CDR1 SNHLY and CDR2 FYNNEI. The CDR3 is 16 amino acids. The J segment lost 5 bases and the V segment lost 6 bases, leaving 12 bases of the junction unmatched. DNA for the CDR3: TGTGCCAGCAGCGAGGGGGGGACAGGGGTCAAGTATGGCTACACCTTC. Encoded protein: CASSEGGTGVKYGYTF.

The chain carries TRBV5-1 and TRBJ1-2; 8 bases are a match to TRBD1. CDR1 and CDR2 from the germline V gene are SGHRS and YFSETQ. The trim removed 4 bases at V and 5 bases at J, leaving 10 bases unmatched. The CDR3 loop spans 15 amino acids. The chain's CDR3 is CASSPTQGAGYGYTF. Written as DNA, the CDR3 is TGCGCCAGCAGCCCGACTCAGGGGGCAGGGTATGGCTACACCTTC. Together with reference TRBV5-1 and TRBJ1-2, the CDR3 gives the full variable domain: KAGVTQTPRYLIKTRGQQVTLSCSPISGHRSVSWYQQTPGQGLQFLFEYFSETQRNKGNFPGRFSGRQFSNSRSEMNVSTLELGDSALYLCASSPTQGAGYGYTFGSGTRLTVV.

The CDR3 coding sequence is TGTGCCATCAGTGAAAGGGAAGAGACCCAGTACTTC. Protein product: CAISEREETQYF. This chain uses TRBV10-3 with TRBJ2-5; D unclear. V was pared by 3 bases and J by 3 bases, with 5 bases between. Per germline, CDR1 ENHRY and CDR2 SYGVKD. The CDR3 covers 12 residues.

The chain has TRBV19 and TRBJ2-2; 8 bases fit TRBD1. Germline values: CDR1 LNHDA, CDR2 SQIVND (reference sequence). This CDR3 comprises 17 residues. Germline trimming cut 4 bases from V and 6 bases from J; bases unmatched to any gene: 13. CDR3 region: CASSTIRLLDRAGELFF. The CDR3 DNA reads as TGTGCCAGTAGTACCATCCGTCTCTTGGACAGGGCCGGGGAGCTGTTTTTT.

The chain joins TRBV19 to TRBJ1-4, with D uncertain. The germline CDR1 and CDR2 sequences are LNHDA and SQIVND (reference sequence). Trimming removed 6 bases from V and 8 bases from J, with 16 bases in between. The CDR3 has 14 residues. CDR3 sequence (DNA): TGTGCCAGTAGCCTAAACGGAATGAGAGAAAAACTGTTTTTT. Protein product: CASSLNGMREKLFF.

The genes are TRBV19 and TRBJ2-3; TRBD1 is a possible D gene (8 bases). The CDR3 loop spans 15 amino acids. Germline CDR1 LNHDA, CDR2 SQIVND (reference sequence). Trimming pared 8 bases from V and 1 base from J, leaving 16 bases between. DNA of the CDR3: TGTGCCAGTGCGCAGGGGGCGGGGGGCACAGATACGCAGTATTTT. It encodes CASAQGAGGTDTQYF. Filled out from reference TRBV19 and TRBJ2-3, the complete variable domain reads DGGITQSPKYLFRKEGQNVTLSCEQNLNHDAMYWYRQDPGQGLRLIYYSQIVNDFQKGDIAEGYSVSREKKESFPLTVTSAQKNPTAFYLCASAQGAGGTDTQYFGPGTRLTVL.

This chain uses TRBV19 with TRBJ2-3; 11 bases are shared with TRBD2. Germline-derived CDR1 and CDR2 are LNHDA and SQIVND (reference sequence). V lost 5 bases to trimming and J lost 3 bases; unmatched junction nucleotides: 10. The CDR3 is 17 amino acids. Here the CDR3 DNA reads TGTGCCAGTAGTCTCTCTAGCGGGGGGCCCCTTACAGATACGCAGTATTTT. It is translated as CASSLSSGGPLTDTQYF.

The chain links TRBV5-1 to TRBJ1-1; 12 nucleotides align to TRBD1. The germline gives CDR1 SGHRS, CDR2 YFSETQ. This CDR3 contains 16 residues. Trimming cost V 3 bases and J 4 bases; bases outside gene matches: 7. Here the CDR3 reads CASSSRGGQGATEAFF. CDR3 DNA sequence: TGCGCCAGCAGCTCCCGAGGGGGACAGGGGGCCACTGAAGCTTTCTTT.

This sequence joins TRBV19 and TRBJ2-5; 7 bases agree with TRBD2. This CDR3 comprises 15 residues. J was trimmed by 4 bases and V by 3 bases; bases with no gene match: 8. In germline, CDR1 is LNHDA, CDR2 SQIVND (reference sequence). In nucleotides, the CDR3 is TGTGCCAGTAGTATTCAAGCGGGACCTCGAGAGACCCAGTACTTC. Residues: CASSIQAGPRETQYF.

The chain employs TRBV10-3 and TRBJ2-7; the match to TRBD2 covers 7 bases. Trimming removed 2 bases from V and 9 bases from J; junction bases left unmatched: 7. Germline lookup yields CDR1 ENHRY and CDR2 SYGVKD. The CDR3 has 13 residues. The CDR3 DNA reads TGTGCCATCAGTGAGGTCGTGGGAGGGGCGCAGTACGTC. It codes for CAISEVVGGAQYV.

This chain links TRBV21-1 with TRBJ2-7; the table's D call TRBD2 went unverified against the DNA. TRBV21-1 is a listed pseudogene. CDR3 length equals 15 residues. The CDR3 reads CASSKAKETPYEQYV. In DNA, the CDR3 is TGTGCCAGCAGCAAAGCTAAGGAGACTCCCTACGAGCAGTACGTC.

This sequence joins TRBV21-1 and TRBJ1-6. TRBV21-1 is a pseudogene. CDR3 length equals 14 residues. The CDR3 here is CASSAAAGCSPLHF. The CDR3 region has the DNA TGTGCCAGCAGCGCGGCAGCCGGCTGTTCACCCCTCCACTTT.

The CDR3 nucleotides read TGCAGCGCAGGCCGGGGCCGCGACACTGAAGCTTTCTTT. This translates into CSAGRGRDTEAFF. V gene TRBV29-1 combines with J gene TRBJ1-1; a weak D match, TRBD1 (5 bases). The V end was cut by 7 bases, the J end by 3 bases, with 15 bases between. CDR1 is SQVTM and CDR2 is ANQGSEA in the germline V gene. The length of the CDR3 is 13 residues.

The gene calls are TRBV19 and TRBJ1-1; D is unclear. V lost 7 bases, J lost 0 bases, and 9 bases lay in between. This CDR3 contains 13 residues. Germline assignment: CDR1 LNHDA and CDR2 SQIVND (reference sequence). The chain's CDR3 is CASMRTVNTEAFF. Written as DNA, the CDR3 is TGTGCCAGTATGCGGACGGTGAACACTGAAGCTTTCTTT. Complete variable domain (other parts from reference TRBV19 and TRBJ1-1): DGGITQSPKYLFRKEGQNVTLSCEQNLNHDAMYWYRQDPGQGLRLIYYSQIVNDFQKGDIAEGYSVSREKKESFPLTVTSAQKNPTAFYLCASMRTVNTEAFFGQGTRLTVV.

This clone was counted only a few times. The chain employs TRBV27 and TRBJ2-7, with 7 bases fitting TRBD1. V lost 3 bases and J lost 0; bases outside the gene matches: 11. The germline V gene has CDR1 MNHEY and CDR2 SMNVEV (reference sequence). This CDR3 spans 17 amino acids. The CDR3 sequence is CASSLGTRGRDSYEQYF. CDR3 nucleotide sequence: TGTGCCAGCAGTTTGGGGACAAGGGGGCGAGACTCCTACGAGCAGTACTTC.

The rearrangement links TRBV5-1 to TRBJ1-1, with a weak D call TRBD1 (5 bases). The CDR3 totals 14 residues. The V gene's germline CDR1 is SGHRS and CDR2 YFSETQ. V dropped 2 bases and J dropped 8 bases, with 16 bases sitting between them. CDR3 amino acids: CASSFQGLKMEAFF. The CDR3 bases are TGCGCCAGCAGCTTCCAGGGATTGAAGATGGAAGCTTTCTTT.

CDR3 protein: CASSGPGQGIAGELFF. In nucleotides, the CDR3 is TGCGCCAGCAGTGGTCCGGGACAGGGAATCGCCGGGGAGCTGTTTTTT. The V and J genes are TRBV10-1 and TRBJ2-2; TRBD1 matches 9 bases. The CDR3 runs 16 residues. Unmatched junction bases numbered 9, after V lost 4 bases and J lost 6 bases. Germline V gene data show CDR1 as WNHNN and CDR2 as SYGVQD (reference sequence).

The chain uses TRBV19 and TRBJ1-5, with no clear D. Deletions cut 5 bases from V and 0 bases from J, with 5 bases between. This CDR3 has 13 residues. Germline CDR1 is LNHDA and CDR2 is SQIVND (reference sequence). For the CDR3, the DNA is TGTGCCAGTAGTGCGAGTAGCAATCAGCCCCAGCATTTT. Translated: CASSASSNQPQHF. The full variable domain, with the rest looked up from reference TRBV19 and TRBJ1-5, is DGGITQSPKYLFRKEGQNVTLSCEQNLNHDAMYWYRQDPGQGLRLIYYSQIVNDFQKGDIAEGYSVSREKKESFPLTVTSAQKNPTAFYLCASSASSNQPQHFGDGTRLSIL.

V and J are TRBV7-2 and TRBJ1-3, with D possibly being TRBD1 (5 bases). Germline-derived CDR1 and CDR2 are SGHTA and FQGNSA. V was pared by 3 bases and J by 4 bases, with 13 bases between. CDR3 length: 15 residues. The CDR3 region is CASSLGVERGNTIYF. In nucleotides, the CDR3 is TGTGCCAGCAGCTTGGGGGTTGAGCGGGGAAACACCATATATTTT. Full variable domain (missing parts from reference TRBV7-2 and TRBJ1-3): GAGVSQSPSNKVTEKGKDVELRCDPISGHTALYWYRQSLGQGLEFLIYFQGNSAPDKSGLPSDRFSAERTGGSVSTLTIQRTQQEDSAVYLCASSLGVERGNTIYFGEGSWLTVV.

This chain links TRBV19 with TRBJ2-3; D is uncertain. Trimming pared 4 bases from V and 5 bases from J, leaving 7 bases between. Germline values: CDR1 LNHDA, CDR2 SQIVND (reference sequence). This CDR3 contains 12 residues. CDR3 nucleotides: TGTGCCAGTAGTAGTCGAGGAGATACGCAGTATTTT. Residues: CASSSRGDTQYF.

This chain links TRBV6-1 with TRBJ2-7; D may be TRBD1 (5 bases). This CDR3 has 15 residues. V was trimmed by 5 bases and J by 1 base, leaving 15 bases between them. Germline lookup yields CDR1 MNHNS and CDR2 SASEGT. This CDR3 reads CASSPQSTVSYEQYV. CDR3 coding DNA: TGTGCCAGCAGTCCTCAATCGACAGTTTCCTACGAGCAGTACGTC.